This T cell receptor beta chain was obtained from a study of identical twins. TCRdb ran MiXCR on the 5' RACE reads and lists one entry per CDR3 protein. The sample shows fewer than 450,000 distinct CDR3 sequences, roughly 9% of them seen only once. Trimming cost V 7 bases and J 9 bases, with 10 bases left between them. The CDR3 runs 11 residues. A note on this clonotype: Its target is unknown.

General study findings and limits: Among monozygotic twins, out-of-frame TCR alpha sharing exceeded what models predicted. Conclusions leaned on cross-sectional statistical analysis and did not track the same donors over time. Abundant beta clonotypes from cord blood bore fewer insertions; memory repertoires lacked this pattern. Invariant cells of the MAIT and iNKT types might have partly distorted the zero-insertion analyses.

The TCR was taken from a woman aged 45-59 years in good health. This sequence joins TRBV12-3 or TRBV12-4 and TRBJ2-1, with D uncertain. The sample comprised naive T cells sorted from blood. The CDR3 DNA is TGTGCCAGCACCCCGGTTGGTGAGCAGTTCTTC. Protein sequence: CASTPVGEQFF.